This T cell receptor (beta chain) was captured by sequencing in a study of blood T cell repertoires in COVID-19. Study at large: Donors in the United States, Italy and Spain gave samples during acute or convalescent COVID-19. PBMCs, B-cell-depleted T cells, or T cells provided the cDNA or gDNA that made up the material.

Per the original methods: Amplification from reference gene primers served as the basis for estimated nucleated cell counts. Produced via immunoSEQ multiplex PCR; TCRdb's table is partial and in-frame only. V, J and clone size are those of that table, while D and trimming were read from the DNA. The repertoire holds about 330,000 clones, with 70% to 90% as singletons. The germline V gene has CDR1 SGHNT and CDR2 YENEEA. Deletions cut 4 bases from V and 0 bases from J, with 9 bases between. The CDR3 is made up of 15 amino acids. The receptor was derived from a man between 18 and 35 years old who had recovered from COVID-19. This rearrangement joins TRBV11-3 to TRBJ2-2; D ambiguous. Sequenced material: peripheral blood. Here the CDR3 reads CASSSPLANTGELFF. The CDR3 DNA reads as TGTGCCAGCAGCTCCCCCCTCGCGAACACCGGGGAGCTGTTTTTT. Complete variable domain (other parts from reference TRBV11-3 and TRBJ2-2): EAGVVQSPRYKIIEKKQPVAFWCNPISGHNTLYWYLQNLGQGPELLIRYENEEAVDDSQLPKDRFSAERLKGVDSTLKIQPAELGDSAVYLCASSSPLANTGELFFGEGSRLTVL.